The TCR beta chain described here comes from a study of T cell responses to AZD1222 COVID-19 vaccine (dated by TCRdb to the early 2020s). With respect to the entire study: A total of around 240 trial participants underwent TCR sequencing, of whom about 210 had received two doses of AZD1222 and some 25 had received two doses of the MenACWY control vaccine. Trial participants were enrolled by age into subgroups of 18-55, 56-69 and 70-plus years, and around 140, 26 and 57 TCR-sequenced participants, respectively, were included in these subgroups. Beyond this particular receptor, the publication reports: Most participants were white British and females outnumbered males, and the authors suggested that clonal diversity may have been underestimated. After two AZD1222 doses, both the breadth and the depth of spike-specific TCRs were significantly higher than at day 0 and than in MenACWY recipients. Because no day 14 peak-response samples were available, the repertoires could be characterized only after the peak T cell response. Reportedly, almost half of the unique spike-specific TCRs recognized epitopes lying outside the regions that are mutated in the B.1.351 and B.1.1.7 variants. CD4 TCRs associated with the vaccine covered the entire spike protein, and the dominant responses were in regions 160-218 and 743-854. Only a handful of AZD1222 recipients were SARS-CoV-2 seropositive at baseline, limiting conclusions about previously exposed vaccinees. In the small 56-69-year group, the increase in depth fell short of significance, most likely because of low power.

Worth noting for this clone: Its recognized antigen is unknown. No base qualities exist here, and no much larger clone lies one base off it.

The CDR3 numbers 17 residues from cysteine through phenylalanine. Of all the DNA, just the CDR3 is kept, 51 bases in frame from base 1. V loses 3 bases at its end and J loses 3 bases; junction bases beyond the gene matches: 9. Sequences LNHDA (CDR1) and SQIVND (CDR2) are obtained from the germline V gene (reference sequence). The CDR3 regions of human TCRbeta chains were analyzed by immunosequencing. As for the authors' bioinformatics: TCRs in the repertoires were matched against a reference library of SARS-CoV-2-specific TCRs that had been generated with the MIRA antigen-specificity platform. Breadth meant the fraction of unique TCRs that were SARS-CoV-2-associated, whereas depth meant the fraction of total T cells that were SARS-CoV-2-associated. Using the MIRA data, each spike-specific TCR was assigned both to the spike region to which the TCR was reactive and to a CD4 or CD8 class. Log10-transformed breadth and depth values were compared by one-way ANOVA with Sidak's multiple comparisons tests. Here the immuneACCESS table is served through TCRdb, limited to in-frame sequences with V and J called. Missing clones are a known gap in these copies; in checked studies unresolved V genes cover under half, and the rest lacks a known reason. V and J calls and clone size are as listed in that table; D and trimming were resolved from the DNA. The sample contains 150,000 to 200,000 clones, 75% to 90% of them found a single time. About 3% of the sample goes to the ten largest clones.

The time point label, as the study defines it: baseline before first vaccination. What this sample's treatment or condition label stands for: meningococcal conjugate vaccine given as trial control. The vaccinee samples were drawn from two UK trials, COV001 and COV002, one of which was a single-blind randomized controlled phase 2/3 trial testing AZD1222 (ChAdOx1 nCoV-19) in healthy adults. For TCRbeta chain sequencing, PBMC samples from trial participants were taken at day 0 and at day 28 after the second dose. The origin of this receptor is an adult in good health. The chain is made from TRBV19 and TRBJ2-2; 8 middle bases align to TRBD1. Material: peripheral blood, obtained on day 0 of MenACWY control vaccination. The DNA is as follows: TGTGCCAGTAGTATTCACGGCCAGGGGGCGGACACCGGGGAGCTGTTTTTT. Translated, it reads CASSIHGQGADTGELFF.